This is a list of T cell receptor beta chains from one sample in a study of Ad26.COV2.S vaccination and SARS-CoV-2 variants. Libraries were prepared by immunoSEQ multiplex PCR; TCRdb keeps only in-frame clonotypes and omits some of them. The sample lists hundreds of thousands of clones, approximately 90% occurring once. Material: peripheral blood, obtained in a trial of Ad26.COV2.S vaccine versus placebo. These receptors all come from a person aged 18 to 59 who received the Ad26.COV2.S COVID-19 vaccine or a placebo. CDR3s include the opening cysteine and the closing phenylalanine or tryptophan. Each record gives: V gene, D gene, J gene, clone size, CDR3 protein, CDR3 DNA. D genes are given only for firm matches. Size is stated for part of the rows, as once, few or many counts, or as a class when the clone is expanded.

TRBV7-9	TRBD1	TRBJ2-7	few	CASSLSQGARLYF	TGTGCCAGCAGCTTATCCCAGGGGGCGCGGTTGTACTTC
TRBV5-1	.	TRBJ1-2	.	CASSLRTQGGYTF	TGCGCCAGCAGCTTGAGGACTCAGGGGGGCTACACCTTC
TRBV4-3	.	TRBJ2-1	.	CASSQEGGLSSYNEQFF	TGCGCCAGCAGCCAAGAAGGCGGGTTATCCTCGTACAATGAGCAGTTCTTC
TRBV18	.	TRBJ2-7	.	CASSFPTGAPIYEQYF	TGTGCCAGCTCATTCCCAACAGGTGCCCCCATCTACGAGCAGTACTTC
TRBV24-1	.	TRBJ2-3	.	CATSDGTDTQYF	TGTGCCACCAGTGATGGGACAGATACGCAGTATTTT
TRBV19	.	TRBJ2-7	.	CASNPDVNSYEQYF	TGTGCCAGTAATCCGGACGTAAACTCCTACGAGCAGTACTTC
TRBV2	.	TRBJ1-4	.	CASIPRTNEKLFF	TGTGCCAGCATTCCCCGTACTAATGAAAAACTGTTTTTT
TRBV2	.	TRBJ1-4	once	CASSAPVLTGRGEKLFF	TGTGCCAGCAGTGCTCCGGTGTTGACAGGACGGGGTGAAAAACTGTTTTTT
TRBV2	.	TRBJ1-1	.	CAIPLNTEAFF	TGTGCCATTCCATTGAACACTGAAGCTTTCTTT
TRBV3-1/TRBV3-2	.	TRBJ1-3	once	CASSQGAGGNTIYF	TGTGCCAGCAGCCAGGGGGCGGGTGGAAACACCATATATTTT
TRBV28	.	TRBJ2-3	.	CASSAAGIRTDTQYF	TGTGCCAGCAGTGCGGCCGGGATTCGCACAGATACGCAGTATTTT
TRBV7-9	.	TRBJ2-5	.	CASSRHWGGETQYF	TGTGCCAGCAGCCGCCATTGGGGCGGAGAGACCCAGTACTTC
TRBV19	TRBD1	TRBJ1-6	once	CASSGGQGHSPLHF	TGTGCCAGTAGTGGGGGACAGGGCCATTCACCCCTCCACTTT
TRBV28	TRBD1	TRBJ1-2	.	CASSRQGAHTFYGYTF	TGTGCCAGCAGTCGACAGGGCGCCCACACTTTCTATGGCTACACCTTC
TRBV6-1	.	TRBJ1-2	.	CASSEWEGEGYTF	TGTGCCAGCAGTGAATGGGAAGGAGAAGGCTACACCTTC
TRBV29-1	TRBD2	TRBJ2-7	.	CSVGGGRQGYEQYF	TGCAGCGTTGGGGGCGGGAGGCAAGGTTACGAGCAGTACTTC
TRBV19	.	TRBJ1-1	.	CASRIRGNTEAFF	TGTGCCAGTAGGATCAGGGGGAACACTGAAGCTTTCTTT
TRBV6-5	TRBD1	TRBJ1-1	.	CASTTSGTERTEAFF	TGTGCCAGCACCACCTCCGGGACAGAGAGGACTGAAGCTTTCTTT
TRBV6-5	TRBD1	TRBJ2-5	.	CASRDRVFETQYF	TGTGCCAGCAGGGACAGGGTATTTGAGACCCAGTACTTC
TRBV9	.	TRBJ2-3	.	CASSVFWSLAGSTDTQYF	TGTGCCAGCAGCGTATTCTGGAGTTTGGCGGGGAGCACAGATACGCAGTATTTT
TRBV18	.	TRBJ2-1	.	CASSPQQGGEQFF	TGTGCCAGCTCACCACAGCAAGGTGGTGAGCAGTTCTTC
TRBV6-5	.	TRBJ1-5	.	CASQSGEVGNQPQHF	TGTGCCAGCCAATCGGGGGAGGTGGGCAATCAGCCCCAGCATTTT
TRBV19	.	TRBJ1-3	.	CASSIPGGSSGNTIYF	TGTGCCAGTAGTATCCCGGGAGGAAGCTCTGGAAACACCATATATTTT
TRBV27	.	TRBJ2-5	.	CASSRTLQNQETQYF	TGTGCCAGCAGTCGGACCCTCCAGAACCAAGAGACCCAGTACTTC
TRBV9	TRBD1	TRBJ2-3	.	CASSGTGTGVTQYF	TGTGCCAGCAGCGGAACCGGGACAGGGGTTACGCAGTATTTT
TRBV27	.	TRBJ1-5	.	CASSPHRGGGNSNQPQHF	TGTGCCAGCAGTCCTCACCGCGGGGGGGGGAATAGCAATCAGCCCCAGCATTTT
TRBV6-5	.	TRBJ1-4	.	CASSRFGTNEKLFF	TGTGCCAGCTCTAGGTTCGGAACTAATGAAAAACTGTTTTTT
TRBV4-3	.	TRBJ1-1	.	CASSQRMDTEAFF	TGCGCCAGCAGCCAAAGGATGGACACTGAAGCTTTCTTT
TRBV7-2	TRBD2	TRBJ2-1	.	CASSLAAGVYNEQFF	TGTGCCAGCAGCTTAGCGGCGGGAGTGTACAATGAGCAGTTCTTC
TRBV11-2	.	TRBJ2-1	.	CASSSRLSNYNEQFF	TGTGCCAGCAGCTCCCGGCTCTCGAACTACAATGAGCAGTTCTTC
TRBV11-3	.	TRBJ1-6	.	CASSLPRPYNSPLHF	TGTGCCAGCAGCTTGCCCCGCCCCTATAATTCACCCCTCCACTTT
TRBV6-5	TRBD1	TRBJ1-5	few	CASSSERGHQPQHF	TGTGCCAGCAGTTCTGAAAGGGGGCATCAGCCCCAGCATTTT
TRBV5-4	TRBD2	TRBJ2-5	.	CASSLYPGRGGAETQYF	TGTGCCAGCAGCTTGTATCCCGGGCGGGGGGGCGCGGAGACCCAGTACTTC
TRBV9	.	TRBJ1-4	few	CASSLGTGNEKLFF	TGTGCCAGCAGCCTCGGGACCGGTAATGAAAAACTGTTTTTT
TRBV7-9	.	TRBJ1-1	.	CASSLGGEAFF	TGTGCCAGCAGCTTAGGAGGAGAAGCTTTCTTT
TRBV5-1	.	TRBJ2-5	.	CASSGWGLSETQYF	TGCGCCAGCAGCGGGTGGGGGTTATCAGAGACCCAGTACTTC
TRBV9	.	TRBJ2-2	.	CASSANTGELFF	TGTGCCAGCAGCGCTAACACCGGGGAGCTGTTTTTT
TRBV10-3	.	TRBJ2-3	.	CAISERGTANTDTQYF	TGTGCCATCAGTGAGCGCGGGACCGCGAACACAGATACGCAGTATTTT
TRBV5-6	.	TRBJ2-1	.	CASSFLAYNEQFF	TGTGCCAGCAGCTTCCTAGCGTACAATGAGCAGTTCTTC
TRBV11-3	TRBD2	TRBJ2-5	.	CASSVGGTTETQYF	TGTGCCAGCAGCGTAGGAGGGACTACGGAGACCCAGTACTTC
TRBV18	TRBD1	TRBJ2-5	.	CASSRGQGIQETQYF	TGTGCCAGCTCGCGGGGACAGGGGATACAAGAGACCCAGTACTTC
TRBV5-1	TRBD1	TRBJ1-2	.	CASSITGTGHGYTF	TGCGCCAGCAGCATTACCGGGACAGGGCATGGCTACACCTTC
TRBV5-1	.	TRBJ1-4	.	CASSLFSSNEKLFF	TGCGCCAGCAGCTTGTTTTCTTCTAATGAAAAACTGTTTTTT
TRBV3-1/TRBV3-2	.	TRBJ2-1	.	CASSQDGGSIPDEQFF	TGTGCCAGCAGCCAAGATGGGGGCAGCATCCCAGATGAGCAGTTCTTC
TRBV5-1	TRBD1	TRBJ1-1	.	CASSLEQGSIEAFF	TGCGCCAGCAGCTTGGAACAGGGGAGTATAGAAGCTTTCTTT
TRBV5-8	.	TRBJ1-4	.	CASSFLRGTNEKLFF	TGTGCCAGCAGCTTTCTCAGGGGCACTAATGAAAAACTGTTTTTT
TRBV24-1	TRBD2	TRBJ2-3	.	CATSDRTSVTDTQYF	TGTGCCACCAGTGACCGGACTAGCGTTACAGATACGCAGTATTTT
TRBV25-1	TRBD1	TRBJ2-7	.	CASSEWDRSYEQYF	TGTGCCAGCAGTGAATGGGACAGATCCTACGAGCAGTACTTC
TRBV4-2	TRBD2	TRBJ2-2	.	CASSHGLASTGELFF	TGTGCCAGCAGCCACGGACTAGCGAGTACCGGGGAGCTGTTTTTT
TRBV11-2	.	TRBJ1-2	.	CASSRPGVGYTF	TGTGCCAGCAGTAGACCAGGGGTGGGCTACACCTTC
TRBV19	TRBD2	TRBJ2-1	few	CASSARLAGSGRNEQFF	TGTGCCAGTAGTGCCAGACTAGCGGGATCGGGTCGTAATGAGCAGTTCTTC
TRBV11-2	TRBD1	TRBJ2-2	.	CASSPDRIHTGELFF	TGTGCCAGCAGCCCGGACAGGATTCACACCGGGGAGCTGTTTTTT
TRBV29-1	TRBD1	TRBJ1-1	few	CSVVGQGNTEAFF	TGCAGCGTTGTGGGACAGGGCAACACTGAAGCTTTCTTT
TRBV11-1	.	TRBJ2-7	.	CASRGGLFYEQYF	TGTGCCAGCAGAGGGGGACTCTTCTACGAGCAGTACTTC
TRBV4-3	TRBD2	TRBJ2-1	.	CASSPGLAGDYNEQFF	TGCGCCAGCAGCCCAGGACTAGCGGGGGATTACAATGAGCAGTTCTTC